The 26 T cell receptor beta chains below all came from one sample that was sequenced in a study of T cell responses to AZD1222 COVID-19 vaccine. TCRdb keeps only in-frame clones here, not all; method: immunoSEQ multiplex PCR. Of some 110,000 clones listed, approximately 83% are singletons. The sample consisted of peripheral blood, taken on day 0 of MenACWY control vaccination. The receptors were sampled from an adult in good health.

The chain uses TRBV7-3 and TRBJ2-2; 9 positions match TRBD1. Germline V gene data show CDR1 as SGHTA and CDR2 as FQGTGA. V was clipped by 5 bases and J by 0 bases; unmatched bases: 4. This CDR3 spans 16 amino acids. In DNA, the CDR3 is TGTGCCAGCAGCCGAACAGGGGGCACGAACACCGGGGAGCTGTTTTTT. This gives the protein CASSRTGGTNTGELFF. The complete variable domain, with remaining parts taken from reference TRBV7-3 and TRBJ2-2, reads GAGVSQTPSNKVTEKGKYVELRCDPISGHTALYWYRQSLGQGPEFLIYFQGTGAADDSGLPNDRFFAVRPEGSVSTLKIQRTERGDSAVYLCASSRTGGTNTGELFFGEGSRLTVL.

This clone was picked up a small number of times. The chain is built from TRBV5-5 and TRBJ1-5, with 7 bases identical to TRBD1. The CDR3 runs 18 residues. V was clipped by 4 bases and J by 0 bases; unmatched bases: 13. Germline V gene sequence: CDR1 SGHKS, CDR2 YYEKEE (reference sequence). The CDR3: CASSAARTGGFSNQPQHF. CDR3 nucleotides: TGTGCCAGCAGCGCCGCTCGGACAGGAGGCTTTAGCAATCAGCCCCAGCATTTT. Supplemented by reference TRBV5-5 and TRBJ1-5, the full variable domain reads DAGVTQSPTHLIKTRGQQVTLRCSPISGHKSVSWYQQVLGQGPQFIFQYYEKEERGRGNFPDRFSARQFPNYSSELNVNALLLGDSALYLCASSAARTGGFSNQPQHFGDGTRLSIL.

The chain is built from TRBV7-8 and TRBJ2-5, with 7 bases aligning to TRBD2. Germline lookup yields CDR1 SGHVS and CDR2 FQNEAQ. The CDR3 totals 14 residues. The V gene end was trimmed by 5 bases and the J gene end by 5 bases; junction bases not matched to a gene: 8. DNA for the CDR3: TGTGCCAGCAGCCCAGAACTAGCGCGGGAGACCCAGTACTTC. Amino acid sequence: CASSPELARETQYF. The variable domain in full, completed from reference TRBV7-8 and TRBJ2-5, reads GAGVSQSPRYKVAKRGQDVALRCDPISGHVSLFWYQQALGQGPEFLTYFQNEAQLDKSGLPSDRFFAERPEGSVSTLKIQRTQQEDSAVYLCASSPELARETQYFGPGTRLLVL.

J is TRBJ2-3 and V is TRBV7-9, with D perhaps matching TRBD2 (5 bases). The CDR3 has 17 residues. Trimming took off 5 bases at V and 7 bases at J, with 25 bases between the two ends. Germline V gene sequence: CDR1 SEHNR, CDR2 FQNEAQ (reference sequence). The CDR3 DNA sequence: TGTGCCAGCAGCCCCACGTCGGGGATATCGCCCTCCCATACGCAGTATTTT. It encodes CASSPTSGISPSHTQYF.

The chain carries TRBV12-2 and TRBJ2-5. TRBV12-2 constitutes a pseudogene. This CDR3 comprises 17 residues. CDR3 loop: CASRLTREGGFQETQYF. The CDR3 nucleotides read TGTGCAAGTCGCTTAACCCGGGAAGGGGGGTTTCAAGAGACCCAGTACTTC.

The CDR3 DNA follows: TGCGCCAGTCGTGACAGGGGGCGCGAAGAAGGAGCTTTCTTT. It is translated as CASRDRGREEGAFF. The chain combines TRBV5-1 with TRBJ1-1, with 10 bases aligning to TRBD1. Unmatched junction bases numbered 14, after V lost 8 bases and J lost 10 bases. Germline V lookup: CDR1 SGHRS, CDR2 YFSETQ. The CDR3 extends over 14 amino acids.

The J gene is TRBJ1-6, the V gene TRBV14, with D perhaps matching TRBD1 (5 bases). The CDR3 contains 15 residues. Germline CDR1 reads SGHDN; CDR2 reads FVKESK. The V end was cut by 1 base, the J end by 5 bases, with 9 bases between. The CDR3 protein is CASSQAQGNNSPLHF. DNA of the CDR3: TGTGCCAGCAGCCAAGCCCAGGGAAATAATTCACCCCTCCACTTT.

The rearrangement joins TRBV7-2 to TRBJ2-5; no definite D call. Germline-derived CDR1 and CDR2 are SGHTA and FQGNSA. The V end lost 1 base, the J end lost 4 bases, and 10 bases lay between the germline ends. The CDR3 is 14 amino acids. The CDR3: CASSLGLVPETQYF. The CDR3 nucleotides read TGTGCCAGCAGCTTAGGCCTGGTCCCAGAGACCCAGTACTTC.

The chain combines TRBV4-1 with TRBJ1-3; weak D call: TRBD1 (6 bases). From germline, CDR1 is MGHRA and CDR2 YSYEKL. Trimming stripped 0 bases from V and 4 bases from J, with 13 bases between. The CDR3 contains 16 residues. Written as DNA, the CDR3 is TGCGCCAGCAGCCAAGAACCTCCAGGGGAGGGAAACACCATATATTTT. It encodes CASSQEPPGEGNTIYF.

CDR3 amino acids: CASSLEGRVSDTQYF. The CDR3 DNA reads as TGCGCCAGCAGCTTGGAAGGCAGGGTCTCAGATACGCAGTATTTT. V usage is TRBV5-1 and J usage is TRBJ2-3; D is perhaps TRBD1 (5 bases). Trimming left V 0 bases short and J 4 bases short, with 12 bases between. Germline assignment: CDR1 SGHRS and CDR2 YFSETQ. This CDR3 spans 15 amino acids.

V gene TRBV6-5 combines with J gene TRBJ2-3; 7 nucleotides line up with TRBD1. This CDR3 is 14 amino acids long. J gave up 4 bases and V 4 bases, and 5 bases lay outside the gene matches. Germline assignment: CDR1 MNHEY and CDR2 SVGAGI. CDR3 amino acids: CASSSTTGPDTQYF. The CDR3 DNA follows: TGTGCCAGCAGTTCGACGACAGGGCCAGATACGCAGTATTTT.

V gene TRBV7-3 combines with J gene TRBJ2-5; 9 bases fit TRBD1. This CDR3 spans 14 amino acids. V lost 5 bases and J lost 5; bases outside the gene matches: 6. Per germline, CDR1 SGHTA and CDR2 FQGTGA. CDR3 sequence (DNA): TGTGCCAGCAGCACGGGACAGGGCGGTGAGACCCAGTACTTC. Its translation: CASSTGQGGETQYF. The complete variable domain, with remaining parts taken from reference TRBV7-3 and TRBJ2-5, reads GAGVSQTPSNKVTEKGKYVELRCDPISGHTALYWYRQSLGQGPEFLIYFQGTGAADDSGLPNDRFFAVRPEGSVSTLKIQRTERGDSAVYLCASSTGQGGETQYFGPGTRLLVL.

This clone was found once. The rearrangement links TRBV6-5 to TRBJ1-1; D perhaps matches TRBD1 (5 bases). CDR3 length: 12 amino acids. V was shortened by 10 bases and J by 1 base, with 10 bases between the two germline ends. The V gene's germline CDR1 is MNHEY and CDR2 SVGAGI. The CDR3 loop is CATNTGNTEAFF. In nucleotides, the CDR3 is TGTGCCACCAATACAGGGAACACTGAAGCTTTCTTT.

This chain uses TRBV5-1 with TRBJ2-3, with 9 bases matching TRBD1. Per germline, CDR1 SGHRS and CDR2 YFSETQ. With V trimmed by 4 bases and J by 3 bases, 12 bases remained unmatched. The CDR3 is 17 amino acids. The CDR3 DNA reads TGCGCCAGCAGCCCCGGGACAGGGATTAGTGGGACAGATACGCAGTATTTT. Its protein is CASSPGTGISGTDTQYF.

This chain connects TRBV9 to TRBJ2-7, with 10 bases fitting TRBD2. Germline V gives CDR1 SGDLS, CDR2 YYNGEE. V shed 2 bases, J shed 2 bases, and the junction held 4 bases outside the gene matches. The CDR3 consists of 15 residues. CDR3 nucleotide sequence: TGTGCCAGCAGCGTTAGTAGCGGGGGGACCTACGAGCAGTACTTC. This codes for CASSVSSGGTYEQYF.

This chain links TRBV4-3 with TRBJ1-2; D perhaps matches TRBD1 (6 bases). CDR3 size: 17 residues. Germline CDR1 reads LGHNA; CDR2 reads YSLEER. Trimming removed 0 bases at V and 4 bases at J, with 18 bases between. CDR3 DNA sequence: TGCGCCAGCAGCCAAGAAATAGTAGTACAGGGCGGCTATGGCTACACCTTC. Encoded protein: CASSQEIVVQGGYGYTF.

The gene calls are TRBV3-1 (or the pseudogene TRBV3-2) and TRBJ1-2; 9 positions match TRBD1. The germline V gene encodes CDR1 LGHDT and CDR2 YNNKEL (reference sequence). CDR3 length: 14 amino acids. The V segment lost 3 bases and the J segment 8 bases; nucleotides outside the gene matches: 7. This CDR3 is CASSQREQGAGYTF. In DNA, the CDR3 is TGTGCCAGCAGCCAGCGTGAACAGGGGGCCGGCTACACCTTC.

The V gene is TRBV7-9, the J gene TRBJ1-2, with a tentative D call TRBD1 (5 bases). CDR3 length: 15 residues. The V end was cut by 2 bases, the J end by 1 base, with 11 bases between. The germline gives CDR1 SEHNR, CDR2 FQNEAQ (reference sequence). Here the CDR3 reads CASSLWQGNNYGYTF. The DNA for the CDR3 is TGTGCCAGCAGCTTATGGCAGGGAAATAACTATGGCTACACCTTC.

The chain links TRBV5-4 to TRBJ1-1, with unresolved D. V was cut by 2 bases and J by 1 base, with 6 bases left in between. Germline assignment: CDR1 SGHNT and CDR2 YYREEE (reference sequence). This CDR3 region has 13 residues. CDR3 region: CASSFDSNTEAFF. In DNA form, the CDR3 reads TGTGCCAGCAGCTTCGATTCGAACACTGAAGCTTTCTTT.

This clone has a handful of counts. V usage is TRBV27 and J usage is TRBJ1-6; D unresolved. The ends were cut back, 3 bases at V and 0 bases at J, with 12 bases in the middle. Germline CDR1 and CDR2: MNHEY and SMNVEV (reference sequence). The CDR3 extends over 17 amino acids. CDR3 in DNA: TGTGCCAGCAGTTTCCCCCACGTCAGCTCCTATAATTCACCCCTCCACTTT. Translation: CASSFPHVSSYNSPLHF.

This chain uses TRBV27 with TRBJ2-1; unclear D gene. The CDR3 extends over 12 amino acids. V lost 3 bases to trimming and J lost 6 bases, with 6 bases between them. CDR1 is MNHEY and CDR2 is SMNVEV in the germline V gene (reference sequence). The CDR3 nucleotides are TGTGCCAGCAGTTTCTTTGGCAATGAGCAGTTCTTC. Amino acids: CASSFFGNEQFF.

V usage is TRBV18 and J usage is TRBJ2-2; possible D gene TRBD1, 6 bases. The V gene lost 0 bases and the J gene lost 0 bases, with 11 bases spanning the gap. Germline CDR1 is KGHSH and CDR2 is LQKENI. The length of the CDR3 is 17 residues. The CDR3 DNA reads as TGTGCCAGCTCACCACCGGGGGCAGAAGCGAACACCGGGGAGCTGTTTTTT. Its protein product is CASSPPGAEANTGELFF. Supplemented by reference TRBV18 and TRBJ2-2, the full variable domain reads NAGVMQNPRHLVRRRGQEARLRCSPMKGHSHVYWYRQLPEEGLKFMVYLQKENIIDESGMPKERFSAEFPKEGPSILRIQQVVRGDSAAYFCASSPPGAEANTGELFFGEGSRLTVL.

As DNA, the CDR3 is TGTGCCAGCAGTGATCGGGACCTTAACGCGTTTTTT. Amino acid sequence: CASSDRDLNAFF. The gene calls are TRBV2 and TRBJ1-4, with TRBD1 as a possible D gene (5 bases). Germline loops: CDR1 SNHLY, CDR2 FYNNEI. Deletions cut 3 bases from V and 16 bases from J, with 15 bases between. The CDR3 contains 12 residues.

The chain recombines TRBV19 with TRBJ1-3; D ambiguous. This CDR3 has 13 residues. Per germline, CDR1 LNHDA and CDR2 SQIVND (reference sequence). V lost 3 bases and J lost 11, with 14 bases in between. CDR3 in DNA: TGTGCCAGTAGTATGAGGACCGCTGAGGCCATATATTTT. Amino acid sequence: CASSMRTAEAIYF.

The chain joins TRBV27 to TRBJ1-1; D remains ambiguous. Per the germline V gene, CDR1 is MNHEY and CDR2 is SMNVEV (reference sequence). This CDR3 contains 13 residues. The V gene lost 4 bases and the J gene lost 4 bases, with 10 bases spanning the gap. The CDR3 nucleotides read TGTGCCAGCAGTTCGCACCTGGGCACTGAAGCTTTCTTT. Amino acids: CASSSHLGTEAFF.

The V call is TRBV29-1, the J call TRBJ2-5; D not resolved. The CDR3 totals 12 residues. V lost 4 bases to trimming and J lost 1 base, with 7 bases between them. Germline CDR1 reads SQVTM; CDR2 reads ANQGSEA. The DNA of the CDR3 is TGCAGCGTTGGGGTTACCCAAGAGACCCAGTACTTC. Residues: CSVGVTQETQYF. The whole variable domain, remainder taken from reference TRBV29-1 and TRBJ2-5, is SAVISQKPSRDICQRGTSLTIQCQVDSQVTMMFWYRQQPGQSLTLIATANQGSEATYESGFVIDKFPISRPNLTFSTLTVSNMSPEDSSIYLCSVGVTQETQYFGPGTRLLVL.